The clone carrying this T cell receptor (beta chain) was recorded at least ten times. The data belong to a study of T cells in Graves' hyperthyroidism and ophthalmopathy. After removal of 5 bases from V and 7 bases from J, the junction contained 23 bases not matched to a gene. CDR1 and CDR2 (germline): MNHNS, SASEGT. CDR3 size: 20 residues. TCR beta CDR3 regions were amplified from RNA. TCR CDR3 underwent first-round RT-PCR with the HTBI primer set. TCRdb itself ran the multiplex PCR reads through MiXCR, one entry per CDR3 protein. The sample consists of fewer than 600,000 distinct CDR3 sequences, approximately 15% of them appearing once.

The sequence derives from a woman aged 40 to 50 with Graves' hyperthyroidism. Source material: blood. The V gene is TRBV6-1, the J gene TRBJ2-7, with 13 bases identical to TRBD2. CDR3 in DNA: TGTGCCAGCAGTCCGGGGACTAGCGGGATCAATTTACTAAGTTTTAAGGAGCAGTACTTC. It yields the protein CASSPGTSGINLLSFKEQYF.